A single sample is the source of the 26 T cell receptor beta chains below, sequenced in a study of Graves' ophthalmopathy and Graves' hyperthyroidism. Beta-chain TCR CDR3 regions were amplified from RNA transcripts. RT-PCR was first run with HTBI primers, then multiplex PCR in a second round. TCRdb re-analysed the multiplex PCR reads in MiXCR, keeping a single row per CDR3 protein. There are over 150,000 distinct CDR3 sequences in the sample; less than 45% occur only once, and roughly 6% lies in the top ten. Source material: peripheral blood. Receptors were obtained from a woman aged 40 to 55 with Graves' ophthalmopathy.

The chain links TRBV4-1 to TRBJ2-5; maybe TRBD1 (5 bases). The V gene lost 4 bases and the J gene lost 1 base, with 16 bases spanning the gap. The CDR3 loop spans 16 amino acids. The germline V gene encodes CDR1 MGHRA and CDR2 YSYEKL. The CDR3 is CASSPPQSRAQETQYF. DNA of the CDR3: TGCGCCAGCAGCCCCCCCCAGTCCAGGGCCCAAGAGACCCAGTACTTC.

The chain employs TRBV6-1 and TRBJ2-2, with D perhaps matching TRBD1 (6 bases). Trimming cost V 3 bases and J 0 bases, with 14 bases left between them. The CDR3 extends over 17 amino acids. CDR1 is MNHNS and CDR2 is SASEGT in the germline V gene. For the CDR3, the DNA is TGTGCCAGCAGTGAGAGACGGGGACACACGAACACCGGGGAGCTGTTTTTT. It translates to CASSERRGHTNTGELFF.

This clonotype was observed many times. This chain joins TRBV20-1 and TRBJ2-7; 7 bases map to TRBD2. Trimming took 5 bases from V and 7 from J; bases not matched to a gene: 14. CDR1 is DFQATT, CDR2 SNEGSKA, per germline (reference sequence). The CDR3 has 14 amino acids. The DNA for the CDR3 is TGCAGTGCTCTCTCCGGGACTACTCTCTTGGAGCAGTACTTC. It is translated as CSALSGTTLLEQYF.

V gene TRBV5-1 combines with J gene TRBJ1-3, with a possible D match to TRBD1 (5 bases). CDR3 length equals 15 residues. In germline, CDR1 is SGHRS, CDR2 YFSETQ. Trimming removed 5 bases from V and 0 bases from J, with 12 bases in between. CDR3 region: CASSQAGGSGNTIYF. CDR3 in DNA: TGCGCCAGCAGTCAAGCGGGGGGCTCTGGAAACACCATATATTTT.

This clonotype was picked up many times. The V call is TRBV28, the J call TRBJ2-7; 7 bases fit TRBD1. The CDR3 extends over 13 amino acids. Germline V gene lookup returns CDR1 MDHEN and CDR2 SYDVKM. J lost 5 bases, V lost 4 bases, and 5 bases had no gene match. The CDR3 loop is CASSSGDRHEQYF. The CDR3 DNA reads TGTGCCAGCAGTTCAGGGGACAGACACGAGCAGTACTTC.

This clonotype was seen many times. The rearrangement uses TRBV3-1 and TRBJ1-6; 9 bases line up with TRBD1. J was trimmed by 9 bases and V by 4 bases; bases with no gene match: 7. Germline V gene lookup returns CDR1 LGHDT and CDR2 YNNKEL (reference sequence). The CDR3 spans 15 residues. DNA of the CDR3: TGTGCCAGCAGCCCCCGGGACAGGGTTACTTCACCCCTCCACTTT. The encoded protein is CASSPRDRVTSPLHF.

This clonotype was counted at least ten times. The chain uses TRBV20-1 and TRBJ1-1; D is unresolved. The CDR3 has 13 amino acids. Germline V gene sequence: CDR1 DFQATT, CDR2 SNEGSKA (reference sequence). V lost 0 bases and J 6 bases, leaving 11 bases between the germline ends. CDR3 bases: TGCAGTGCTAGAGATTCCGTTTTAGCTGAAGCTTTCTTT. Its protein is CSARDSVLAEAFF.

This clonotype was counted ten times or more. J is TRBJ2-1 and V is TRBV6-2 or TRBV6-3, with a weak D call TRBD2 (6 bases). The ends were cut back, 2 bases at V and 11 bases at J, with 10 bases in the middle. The CDR3 is made up of 12 amino acids. Germline-derived CDR1 and CDR2 are MNHEY and SVGEGT. In DNA, the CDR3 is TGTGCCAGCAGTTACCCCGGACTAAAGCAGTTCTTC. Its translation: CASSYPGLKQFF.

This clonotype was seen at least ten times. The genes are TRBV30 and TRBJ1-6; D gene ambiguous. Per germline, CDR1 GTSNPN and CDR2 SVGIG (reference sequence). The CDR3 consists of 14 residues. The V and J ends lost 1 base and 4 bases respectively, with 8 bases between them. The CDR3 DNA is TGTGCCTGGAGTGCCGGGATATATAATTCACCCCTCCACTTT. This translates into CAWSAGIYNSPLHF.

A few counts support this clonotype. DNA of the CDR3: TGTGCCAGCAGTTCTTACACTGAGTACATGAACACTGAAGCTTTCTTT. Its protein product is CASSSYTEYMNTEAFF. This rearrangement joins TRBV28 to TRBJ1-1; D remains unclear. The germline V and J ends were trimmed by 4 bases and 0 bases, with 15 bases remaining between them. In germline, CDR1 is MDHEN, CDR2 SYDVKM. This CDR3 has 16 amino acids. Using reference TRBV28 and TRBJ1-1 for the parts outside the CDR3, the full variable domain is DVKVTQSSRYLVKRTGEKVFLECVQDMDHENMFWYRQDPGLGLRLIYFSYDVKMKEKGDIPEGYSVSREKKERFSLILESASTNQTSMYLCASSSYTEYMNTEAFFGQGTRLTVV.

This clonotype was seen at least ten times. The gene calls are TRBV7-3 and TRBJ2-5; the match to TRBD2 covers 11 bases. The V segment lost 6 bases and the J segment 9 bases; nucleotides outside the gene matches: 6. The CDR3 loop spans 13 amino acids. CDR1 is SGHTA and CDR2 is FQGTGA in the germline V gene. The CDR3 DNA follows: TGTGCCAGCAGTAGTAGCGGGAGGGCCCCCCAGTACTTC. Protein: CASSSSGRAPQYF.

The J gene is TRBJ2-5, the V gene TRBV7-2; TRBD1 agrees at 7 bases. The germline V gene has CDR1 SGHTA and CDR2 FQGNSA. Trimming at V came to 6 bases and at J to 3 bases, leaving 7 bases not matched to a gene. The CDR3 runs 14 residues. The CDR3 DNA reads TGTGCCAGCAGTACCGACAGGGTTGAAGAGACCCAGTACTTC. This gives the protein CASSTDRVEETQYF.

This clonotype has a count of ten or more. V gene TRBV11-3 combines with J gene TRBJ2-7; tentative D call: TRBD1 (6 bases). There are 13 residues in the CDR3. Germline assignment: CDR1 SGHNT and CDR2 YENEEA. Trimming shortened V by 5 bases and J by 9 bases, and 17 bases separated the two germline ends. CDR3 protein: CASSHDRILGQYF. The DNA for the CDR3 is TGTGCCAGCAGCCACGACAGGATCCTAGGGCAGTACTTC.

The chain has TRBV5-1 and TRBJ2-7, with 8 bases identical to TRBD1. CDR1 SGHRS and CDR2 YFSETQ come from the germline V gene. V was pared by 4 bases and J by 5 bases, with 8 bases of the junction left unmatched. There are 14 residues in the CDR3. This CDR3 is CASSPVGRGHEQYF. CDR3 nucleotides: TGCGCCAGCAGCCCCGTGGGCAGGGGGCACGAGCAGTACTTC.

This clonotype was seen repeatedly, ten times or more. CDR3 coding DNA: TGTGCCAGCAGCCCTAGACTGAACTACGAGCAGTACTTC. Translation gives CASSPRLNYEQYF. This chain connects TRBV12-3 or TRBV12-4 to TRBJ2-7; no clear D gene. The CDR3 totals 13 residues. V was pared by 6 bases and J by 3 bases, with 12 bases between.

This clonotype was seen at least ten times. Here the CDR3 DNA reads TGCGCCAGCAGCGAGGGAACTGGGGCCAACGTCCTGACTTTC. Residues: CASSEGTGANVLTF. The chain couples TRBV5-1 to TRBJ2-6; D may be TRBD2 (5 bases). Germline assignment: CDR1 SGHRS and CDR2 YFSETQ. The CDR3 consists of 14 residues. Trimming left V 4 bases short and J 2 bases short, with 7 bases between.

Ten or more counts support this clonotype. The rearrangement uses TRBV28 and TRBJ2-5, with a weak D call TRBD1 (6 bases). The CDR3 extends over 14 amino acids. V gave up 5 bases and J gave up 1 base, with 11 bases separating them. CDR1 is MDHEN, CDR2 SYDVKM, per germline. In DNA, the CDR3 is TGTGCCAGCAGTCCGGGACACCTCCAAGAGACCCAGTACTTC. Its protein is CASSPGHLQETQYF. Supplemented by reference TRBV28 and TRBJ2-5, the full variable domain reads DVKVTQSSRYLVKRTGEKVFLECVQDMDHENMFWYRQDPGLGLRLIYFSYDVKMKEKGDIPEGYSVSREKKERFSLILESASTNQTSMYLCASSPGHLQETQYFGPGTRLLVL.

The chain has TRBV7-2 and TRBJ1-5; TRBD1 might be the D (5 bases). Trimming left V 5 bases short and J 2 bases short, with 13 bases between. The CDR3 length is 15 residues. CDR1 and CDR2 from the germline V gene are SGHTA and FQGNSA. CDR3 DNA: TGTGCCAGCAGCGAAGGTGGGGGTGGCAATCAGCCCCAGCATTTT. Amino acids: CASSEGGGGNQPQHF.

In this sample, this clonotype turned up many times. The chain has TRBV19 and TRBJ1-5; 8 bases agree with TRBD1. The CDR3 is made up of 17 amino acids. V lost 7 bases, J lost 1 base, and 12 bases stayed unmatched. CDR1 and CDR2 from the germline V gene are LNHDA and SQIVND (reference sequence). CDR3 nucleotide sequence: TGTGCCAGTATGGGACGGGACAGGTTAACGAGCAATCAGCCCCAGCATTTT. Residues: CASMGRDRLTSNQPQHF.

This clonotype was picked up many times. The V and J genes are TRBV18 and TRBJ1-1; unclear D gene. Per germline, CDR1 KGHSH and CDR2 LQKENI. The CDR3 consists of 12 residues. The V gene lost 6 bases and the J gene lost 5 bases, with 10 bases spanning the gap. The CDR3 DNA reads as TGTGCCAGCTCCTATACAGTGACTGAAGCTTTCTTT. Protein sequence: CASSYTVTEAFF.

At least ten counts were recorded for this clonotype. The chain has TRBV7-8 and TRBJ1-1, with 8 bases aligning to TRBD1. Trimming took 5 bases from V and 0 from J; bases not matched to a gene: 5. This CDR3 contains 15 residues. Germline CDR1 is SGHVS and CDR2 is FQNEAQ. The DNA for the CDR3 is TGTGCCAGCAGCCAGAGGACAGGGATGAACACTGAAGCTTTCTTT. Its protein is CASSQRTGMNTEAFF.

This clonotype was picked up many times. The rearrangement links TRBV5-6 to TRBJ1-5; D remains ambiguous. Trimming took 7 bases from V and 2 from J, leaving 7 bases between them. The germline gives CDR1 SGHDT, CDR2 YYEEEE. This CDR3 is 12 amino acids long. The CDR3 protein is CASGRGNQPQHF. As DNA, the CDR3 is TGTGCCAGCGGGCGTGGCAATCAGCCCCAGCATTTT.

V gene TRBV12-3 or TRBV12-4 combines with J gene TRBJ2-7; 7 bases agree with TRBD1. The V segment lost 6 bases and the J segment 2 bases; nucleotides outside the gene matches: 10. This CDR3 is 15 amino acids long. The DNA of the CDR3 is TGTGCCAGCAGACACGGGACAGCTTTCCCCTACGAGCAGTACTTC. This gives the protein CASRHGTAFPYEQYF.

This clonotype was observed a handful of times. The chain couples TRBV27 to TRBJ2-5; 8 bases are shared with TRBD2. V lost 8 bases and J lost 4; bases outside the gene matches: 18. The germline V gene has CDR1 MNHEY and CDR2 SMNVEV (reference sequence). The length of the CDR3 is 17 residues. The CDR3 is CASSSTGGRRVGETQYF. The CDR3 region has the DNA TGTGCCAGCTCATCCACGGGCGGGAGGCGTGTGGGAGAGACCCAGTACTTC.

The J gene is TRBJ2-7, the V gene TRBV5-1, with TRBD2 identical over 7 bases. Germline V CDR1 and CDR2: SGHRS, YFSETQ. V gave up 1 base and J gave up 2 bases; unmatched junction bases: 6. The CDR3 covers 15 residues. Written as DNA, the CDR3 is TGCGCCAGCAGCTTGACCCCCGGGACTACCTACGAGCAGTACTTC. Its protein is CASSLTPGTTYEQYF.

This clonotype was seen ten or more times. V usage is TRBV5-1 and J usage is TRBJ2-2, with 8 bases fitting TRBD2. Germline V CDR1 and CDR2: SGHRS, YFSETQ. CDR3 length: 15 amino acids. V lost 0 bases and J lost 4; bases outside the gene matches: 2. CDR3 residues: CASSLAGGITGELFF. The CDR3 DNA follows: TGCGCCAGCAGCTTGGCGGGGGGGATCACCGGGGAGCTGTTTTTT.